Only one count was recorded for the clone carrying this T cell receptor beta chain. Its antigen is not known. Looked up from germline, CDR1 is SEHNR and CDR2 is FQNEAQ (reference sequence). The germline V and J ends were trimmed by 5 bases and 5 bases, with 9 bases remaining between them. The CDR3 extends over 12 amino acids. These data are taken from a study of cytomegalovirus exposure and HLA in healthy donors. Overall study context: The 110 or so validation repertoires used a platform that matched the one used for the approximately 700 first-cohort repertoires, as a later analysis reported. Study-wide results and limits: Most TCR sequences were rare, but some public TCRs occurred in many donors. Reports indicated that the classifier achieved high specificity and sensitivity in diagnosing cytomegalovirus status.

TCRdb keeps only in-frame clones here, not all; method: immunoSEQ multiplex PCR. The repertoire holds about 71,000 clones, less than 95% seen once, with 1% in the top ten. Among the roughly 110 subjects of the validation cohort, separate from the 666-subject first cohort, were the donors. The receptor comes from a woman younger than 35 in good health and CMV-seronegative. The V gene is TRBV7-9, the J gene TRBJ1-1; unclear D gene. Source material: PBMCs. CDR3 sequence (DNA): TGTGCCAGCAGCCGCCGCGGTACTGAAGCTTTCTTT. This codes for CASSRRGTEAFF.